These 7 T cell receptor beta chains came from one sample sequenced in a study of beta chain features in type 1 diabetes. cDNA synthesis used the whole RNA isolate, giving expressed TCRB sequences. Libraries were prepared by immunoSEQ multiplex PCR; TCRdb keeps only in-frame clonotypes and omits some of them. The data show approximately 27,000 clones, 49% seen once. The antigens for these receptors are not known. Study-level results: In all four CD4+ subsets, TCRB CDR3 length was significantly, moderately reduced in type 1 diabetes.

Sequenced sample: stem cell memory CD4+ T cells from blood. The origin of the receptors is a man aged 25 to 40 with type 1 diabetes.

The V and J genes are TRBV10-2 and TRBJ1-2; no reliable D call. V was cut by 6 bases and J by 2 bases, with 10 bases left in between. The CDR3 covers 13 residues. CDR1 and CDR2 (germline): WSHSY, SAAADI. CDR3 region: CASREVSNYGYTF. CDR3 in DNA: TGCGCCAGCAGGGAGGTCTCCAACTATGGCTACACCTTC.

This clone was seen a single time. This sequence joins TRBV6-6 and TRBJ1-3, with D tentatively TRBD1 (6 bases). From germline, CDR1 is MNHNY and CDR2 SVGAGI (reference sequence). The CDR3 contains 15 residues. Trimming removed 5 bases from V and 4 bases from J, with 15 bases in between. The CDR3 protein is CASSPYQGPGNTIYF. The CDR3 DNA sequence: TGTGCCAGCAGTCCCTACCAGGGGCCCGGAAACACCATATATTTT.

This chain links TRBV27 with TRBJ1-2, with 9 positions matching TRBD1. Germline V gene sequence: CDR1 MNHEY, CDR2 SMNVEV (reference sequence). CDR3 length equals 15 residues. The V segment lost 0 bases and the J segment 5 bases; nucleotides outside the gene matches: 4. The CDR3: CASSLSGTGRYGYTF. CDR3 bases: TGTGCCAGCAGTTTATCGGGGACAGGGCGGTATGGCTACACCTTC.

This clone has only a few counts. The chain combines TRBV12-5 with TRBJ2-3; the match to TRBD1 covers 7 bases. CDR3 size: 19 residues. Germline V CDR1 and CDR2: LGHNT, FRNRAP. Trimming cost V 7 bases and J 0 bases; bases outside gene matches: 19. The CDR3 protein is CASARDRGLIPPSTDTQYF. DNA of the CDR3: TGTGCTAGTGCCCGGGACAGAGGACTGATACCGCCGAGCACAGATACGCAGTATTTT.

This clone was found once. This sequence joins TRBV19 and TRBJ2-1, with 9 bases identical to TRBD2. This CDR3 is built from 16 residues. Germline assignment: CDR1 LNHDA and CDR2 SQIVND (reference sequence). J was trimmed by 4 bases and V by 6 bases; bases with no gene match: 10. The CDR3 loop is CASSSGAGGAYNEQFF. Here the CDR3 DNA reads TGTGCCAGTAGCTCGGGGGCGGGAGGGGCGTACAATGAGCAGTTCTTC. Using reference TRBV19 and TRBJ2-1 for the parts outside the CDR3, the full variable domain is DGGITQSPKYLFRKEGQNVTLSCEQNLNHDAMYWYRQDPGQGLRLIYYSQIVNDFQKGDIAEGYSVSREKKESFPLTVTSAQKNPTAFYLCASSSGAGGAYNEQFFGPGTRLTVL.

The chain employs TRBV6-4 and TRBJ1-1; D remains unclear. The CDR3 consists of 13 residues. The germline V gene has CDR1 MRHNA and CDR2 SNTAGT. V was pared by 4 bases and J by 2 bases, with 8 bases between. The CDR3: CASSVRGNTEAFF. DNA for the CDR3: TGTGCCAGCAGTGTTCGGGGTAACACTGAAGCTTTCTTT.

The rearrangement joins TRBV29-1 to TRBJ1-5; weak D call: TRBD1 (6 bases). CDR1 is SQVTM, CDR2 ANQGSEA, per germline. The CDR3 length is 12 residues. V was trimmed by 4 bases and J by 4 bases, leaving 8 bases between them. The CDR3 region is CSVGDINQPQHF. Written as DNA, the CDR3 is TGCAGCGTTGGGGACATTAATCAGCCCCAGCATTTT.